The source of this T cell receptor (beta chain) is a study of cytomegalovirus exposure and HLA in healthy donors. Findings and caveats of the study: For most TCR beta V segments, an earlier analysis put the productive rate at about 87% or about 30% of the time.

The ends lost 11 bases at V and 2 bases at J; junction bases unmatched: 13. Germline V gene sequence: CDR1 MDHEN, CDR2 SYDVKM. The CDR3 is 17 residues long. Primers included in the PCR were 60 Vbeta and 13 Jbeta primers. TCRdb keeps only in-frame clones here, not all; method: immunoSEQ multiplex PCR. The table includes roughly 190,000 clones, approximately 78% detected once. About this clone itself: Its specificity is unknown.

Sample: PBMCs. V and J are TRBV28 and TRBJ1-5; 12 nucleotides agree with TRBD1. The source of this sequence is a woman aged 18-29 years in good health and CMV-seronegative. DNA of the CDR3: TGTGCCGGGACGCGGGGACAGGGGGCTATAGGCAATCAGCCCCAGCATTTT. Translated, it gives CAGTRGQGAIGNQPQHF. Together with reference TRBV28 and TRBJ1-5, the CDR3 gives the full variable domain: DVKVTQSSRYLVKRTGEKVFLECVQDMDHENMFWYRQDPGLGLRLIYFSYDVKMKEKGDIPEGYSVSREKKERFSLILESASTNQTSMYLCAGTRGQGAIGNQPQHFGDGTRLSIL.